Below, one T cell receptor beta chain is given with its context. Profiled with immunoSEQ multiplex PCR; TCRdb holds only in-frame clones, not every one. The sample holds hundreds of thousands of clones, around four fifths seen once. V lost 2 bases and J 2 bases, leaving 11 bases between the germline ends. This CDR3 spans 15 amino acids. Germline CDR1 SGHTA, CDR2 FQGTGA. This entry belongs to a study of blood T cell repertoires in COVID-19. Sequencing was done on a sample of peripheral blood. This TCR was sampled from a woman aged 50 to 60 with acute or convalescent COVID-19. The chain recombines TRBV7-3 with TRBJ2-3, with TRBD2 as a possible D gene (6 bases). The CDR3 sequence: CASSLLSGLTDTQYF. For the CDR3, the DNA is TGTGCCAGCAGCTTACTTAGCGGCCTCACAGATACGCAGTATTTT. The full variable domain, in which reference TRBV7-3 and TRBJ2-3 provide the parts outside the CDR3, is GAGVSQTPSNKVTEKGKYVELRCDPISGHTALYWYRQSLGQGPEFLIYFQGTGAADDSGLPNDRFFAVRPEGSVSTLKIQRTERGDSAVYLCASSLLSGLTDTQYFGPGTRLTVL.